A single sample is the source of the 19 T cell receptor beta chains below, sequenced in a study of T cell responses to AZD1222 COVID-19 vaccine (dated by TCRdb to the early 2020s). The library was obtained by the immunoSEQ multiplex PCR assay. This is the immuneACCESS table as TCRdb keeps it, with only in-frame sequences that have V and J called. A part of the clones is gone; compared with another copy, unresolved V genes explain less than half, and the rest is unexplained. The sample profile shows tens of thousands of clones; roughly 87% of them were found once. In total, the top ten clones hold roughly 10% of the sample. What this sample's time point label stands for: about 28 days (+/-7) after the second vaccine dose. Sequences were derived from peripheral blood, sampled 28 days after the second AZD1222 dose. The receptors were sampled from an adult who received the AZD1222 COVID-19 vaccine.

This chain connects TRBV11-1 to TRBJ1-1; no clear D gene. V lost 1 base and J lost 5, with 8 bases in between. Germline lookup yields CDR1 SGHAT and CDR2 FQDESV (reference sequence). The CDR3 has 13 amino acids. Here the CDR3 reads CASSLGGKTEAFF. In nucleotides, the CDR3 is TGTGCCAGCAGCTTAGGAGGGAAGACTGAAGCTTTCTTT.

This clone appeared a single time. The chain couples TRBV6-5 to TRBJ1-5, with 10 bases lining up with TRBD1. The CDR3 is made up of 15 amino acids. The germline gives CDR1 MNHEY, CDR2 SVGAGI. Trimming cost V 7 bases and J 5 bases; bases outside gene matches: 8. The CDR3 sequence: CASIRQGARDQPQHF. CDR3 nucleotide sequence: TGTGCCAGCATTCGACAGGGGGCGCGGGATCAGCCCCAGCATTTT.

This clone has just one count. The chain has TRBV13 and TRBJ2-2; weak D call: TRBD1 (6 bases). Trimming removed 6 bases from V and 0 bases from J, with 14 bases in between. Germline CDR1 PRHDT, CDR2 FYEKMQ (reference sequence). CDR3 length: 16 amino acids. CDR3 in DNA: TGTGCCAGCAGTCTCCCCACAGGGACGAACACCGGGGAGCTGTTTTTT. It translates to CASSLPTGTNTGELFF.

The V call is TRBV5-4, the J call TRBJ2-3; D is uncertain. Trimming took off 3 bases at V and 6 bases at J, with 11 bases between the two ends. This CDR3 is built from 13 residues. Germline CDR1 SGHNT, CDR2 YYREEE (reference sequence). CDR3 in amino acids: CASSSSGMDTQYF. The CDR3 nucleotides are TGTGCCAGCAGCTCCTCGGGTATGGATACGCAGTATTTT.

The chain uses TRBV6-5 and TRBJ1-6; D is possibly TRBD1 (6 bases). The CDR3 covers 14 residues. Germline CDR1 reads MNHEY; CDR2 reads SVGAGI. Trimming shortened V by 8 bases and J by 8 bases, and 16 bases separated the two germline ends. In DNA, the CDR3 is TGTGCCAGCCACACCGGGACACCCTATTCACCCCTCCACTTT. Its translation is CASHTGTPYSPLHF.

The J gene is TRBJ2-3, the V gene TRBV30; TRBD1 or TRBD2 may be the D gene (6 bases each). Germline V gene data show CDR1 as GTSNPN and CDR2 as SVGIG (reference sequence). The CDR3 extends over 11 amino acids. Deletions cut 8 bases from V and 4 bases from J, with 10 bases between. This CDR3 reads CAAGEADTQYF. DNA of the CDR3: TGTGCCGCAGGGGAGGCAGATACGCAGTATTTT.

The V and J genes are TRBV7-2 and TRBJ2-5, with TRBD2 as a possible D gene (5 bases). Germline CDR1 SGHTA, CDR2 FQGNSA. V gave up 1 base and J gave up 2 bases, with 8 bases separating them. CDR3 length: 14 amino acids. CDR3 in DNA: TGTGCCAGCAGCTTAGGAGCGGCACAAGAGACCCAGTACTTC. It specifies CASSLGAAQETQYF.

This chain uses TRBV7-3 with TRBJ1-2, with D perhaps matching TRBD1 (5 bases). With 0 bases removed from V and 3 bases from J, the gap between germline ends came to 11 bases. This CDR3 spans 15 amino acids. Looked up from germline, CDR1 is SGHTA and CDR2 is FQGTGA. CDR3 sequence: CASSLTASRDYGYTF. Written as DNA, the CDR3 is TGTGCCAGCAGCTTAACTGCGTCCAGGGACTATGGCTACACCTTC.

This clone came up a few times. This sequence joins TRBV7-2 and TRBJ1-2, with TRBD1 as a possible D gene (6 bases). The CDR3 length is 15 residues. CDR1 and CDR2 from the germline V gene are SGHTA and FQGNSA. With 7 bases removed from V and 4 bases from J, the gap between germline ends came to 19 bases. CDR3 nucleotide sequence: TGTGCCAGCACCCTAAGCTTCGTAGGGGGCTATGGCTACACCTTC. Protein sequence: CASTLSFVGGYGYTF.

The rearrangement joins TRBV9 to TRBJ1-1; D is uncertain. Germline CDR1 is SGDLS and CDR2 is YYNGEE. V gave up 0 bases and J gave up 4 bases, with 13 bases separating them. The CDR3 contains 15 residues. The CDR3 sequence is CASSVGTLGGTEAFF. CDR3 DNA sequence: TGTGCCAGCAGCGTAGGGACTCTGGGCGGCACTGAAGCTTTCTTT.

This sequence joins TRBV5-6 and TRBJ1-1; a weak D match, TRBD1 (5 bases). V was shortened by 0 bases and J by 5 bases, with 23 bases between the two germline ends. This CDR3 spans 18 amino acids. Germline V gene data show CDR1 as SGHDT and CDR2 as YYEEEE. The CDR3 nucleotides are TGTGCCAGCAGCTTGGAGTGGGGCAGGGTGACAAAAGAAACTGAAGCTTTCTTT. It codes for CASSLEWGRVTKETEAFF.

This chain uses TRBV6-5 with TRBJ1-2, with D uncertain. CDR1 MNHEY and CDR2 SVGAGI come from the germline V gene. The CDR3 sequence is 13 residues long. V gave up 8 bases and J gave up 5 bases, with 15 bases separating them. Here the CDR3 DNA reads TGTGCCAGCTTCCCCCTCCGGGGTTATGGCTACACCTTC. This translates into CASFPLRGYGYTF.

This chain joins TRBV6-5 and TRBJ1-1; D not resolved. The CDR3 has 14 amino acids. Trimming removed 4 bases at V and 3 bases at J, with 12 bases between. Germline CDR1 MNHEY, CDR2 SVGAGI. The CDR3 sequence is CASSWAGRHTEAFF. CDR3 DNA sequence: TGTGCCAGCAGTTGGGCCGGCCGGCACACTGAAGCTTTCTTT.

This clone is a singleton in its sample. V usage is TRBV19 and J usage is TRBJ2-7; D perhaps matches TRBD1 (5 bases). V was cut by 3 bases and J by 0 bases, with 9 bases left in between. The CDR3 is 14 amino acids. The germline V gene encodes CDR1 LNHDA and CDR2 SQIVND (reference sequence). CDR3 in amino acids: CASSMGQSSYEQYF. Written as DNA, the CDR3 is TGTGCCAGTAGTATGGGGCAGAGCTCCTACGAGCAGTACTTC.

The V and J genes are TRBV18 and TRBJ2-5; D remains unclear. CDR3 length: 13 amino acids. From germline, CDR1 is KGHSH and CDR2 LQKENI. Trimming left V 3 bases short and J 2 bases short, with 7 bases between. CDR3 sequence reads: CASSPQSQETQYF. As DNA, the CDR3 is TGTGCCAGCTCACCTCAATCGCAAGAGACCCAGTACTTC.

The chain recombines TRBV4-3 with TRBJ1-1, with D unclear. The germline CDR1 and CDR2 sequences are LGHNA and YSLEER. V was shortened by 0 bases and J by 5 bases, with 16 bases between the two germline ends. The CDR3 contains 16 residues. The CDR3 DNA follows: TGCGCCAGCAGCCAAGATTACGGCAGGAGAAGGACTGAAGCTTTCTTT. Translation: CASSQDYGRRRTEAFF.

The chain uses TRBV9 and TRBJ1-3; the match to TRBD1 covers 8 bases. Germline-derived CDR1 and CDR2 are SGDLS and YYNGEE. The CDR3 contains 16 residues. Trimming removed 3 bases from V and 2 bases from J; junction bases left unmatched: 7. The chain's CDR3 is CASSARQGRTGNTIYF. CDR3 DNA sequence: TGTGCCAGCAGCGCACGACAGGGGAGGACTGGAAACACCATATATTTT.

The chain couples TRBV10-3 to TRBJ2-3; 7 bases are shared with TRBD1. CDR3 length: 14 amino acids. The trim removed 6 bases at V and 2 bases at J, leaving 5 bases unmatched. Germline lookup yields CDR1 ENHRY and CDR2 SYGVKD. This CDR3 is CAIRPGQNTDTQYF. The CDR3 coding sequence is TGTGCCATCAGACCGGGACAGAACACAGATACGCAGTATTTT.

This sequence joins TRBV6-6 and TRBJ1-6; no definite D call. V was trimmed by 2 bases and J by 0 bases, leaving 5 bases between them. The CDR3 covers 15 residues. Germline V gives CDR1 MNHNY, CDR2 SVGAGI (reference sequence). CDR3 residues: CASSYTSSYNSPLHF. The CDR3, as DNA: TGTGCCAGCAGTTACACAAGCTCCTATAATTCACCCCTCCACTTT.